The rows below give T cell receptor beta chains drawn from one sample of a study of blood T cell repertoires in COVID-19. The assay was immunoSEQ multiplex PCR, and TCRdb's table has in-frame clones only and misses some. The sample shows 25,000 to 30,000 clones, around 87% of them seen only once. Sequencing input: peripheral blood. Source of these receptors: a man aged 60-69 years with acute or convalescent COVID-19. CDR3s include the opening cysteine and the closing phenylalanine or tryptophan. D genes are given only for firm matches. For some rows the clone size is stated as once, few or many, or as a class when expanded; others skip it.

>TRBJ1-3|-|TRBV5-6|-
TGTGCCAGCAGCTTGGAACCAGGTCGACCCTCTGGAAACACCATATATTTT
CASSLEPGRPSGNTIYF
>TRBJ1-4|TRBD1|TRBV7-9|-
TGTGCCAGCAGCTCGCCGGGACAGGGGTTTAAAAAACTGTTTTTT
CASSSPGQGFKKLFF
>TRBJ2-7|-|TRBV28|-
TGTGCCAGCAGTTTGGGGCTAACTACCTACGAGCAGTACTTC
CASSLGLTTYEQYF
>TRBJ2-1|-|TRBV14|-
TGTGCCAGCAGCTTCCGGGATGAGCAGTTCTTC
CASSFRDEQFF
>TRBJ1-2|-|TRBV3-1/TRBV3-2|-
TGTGCCAGCAGCCAAAGGGCAGGGGCGTCTAACTATGGCTACACCTTC
CASSQRAGASNYGYTF
>TRBJ2-1|-|TRBV13|once
TGTGCCAGCAGCCCTCGGGGTAGCGTGGTTGAGCAGTTCTTC
CASSPRGSVVEQFF
>TRBJ2-2|-|TRBV10-1|-
TGCGCCAGCAGTGAGACTGACACCGGGGAGCTGTTTTTT
CASSETDTGELFF
>TRBJ2-7|-|TRBV21-1|-
TGTGCCAGCAGCAAGGGACAGGTCTACGAGCAGTACTTC
CASSKGQVYEQYF
>TRBJ2-1|-|TRBV7-8|-
TGTGCCAGCAGCTCAGGGAATTTGGATGAGCAGTTCTTC
CASSSGNLDEQFF
>TRBJ2-7|-|TRBV18|once
TGTGCCAGCTCACCCGTCGGGACAACAGGCTACGAGCAGTACTTC
CASSPVGTTGYEQYF
>TRBJ1-1|TRBD1|TRBV10-2|-
TGCGCCAGCAGTGACTTCAGGGGGGCCATGAACACTGAAGCTTTCTTT
CASSDFRGAMNTEAFF
>TRBJ2-7|TRBD2|TRBV7-2|-
TGTGCCAGCAGCTTCTCCCTAGCGGGCGGCTACGAGCAGTACTTC
CASSFSLAGGYEQYF
>TRBJ2-7|-|TRBV9|-
TGTGCCAGGGAGGAGCAGTACTTC
CAREEQYF
>TRBJ1-4|-|TRBV5-6|-
TGTGCCAGCAGCACTAGACGGAGGGGAGATAATGAAAAACTGTTTTTT
CASSTRRRGDNEKLFF
>TRBJ1-4|-|TRBV2|once
TGTGCCAGTCTAGGCTACAGGGTGGATGAAAAACTGTTTTTT
CASLGYRVDEKLFF
>TRBJ2-3|-|TRBV11-3|-
TGTGCCAGCAGCTTAGAGGCAGACACAGATACGCAGTATTTT
CASSLEADTDTQYF
>TRBJ1-2|-|TRBV30|-
TGTGCCTGGAGGGTGGACAGCCGCTCTAACTATGGCTACACCTTC
CAWRVDSRSNYGYTF
>TRBJ2-3|TRBD2|TRBV15|once
TGTGCCACCAGCAGAGGGCTAGCGGAGGTTTCAGATACGCAGTATTTT
CATSRGLAEVSDTQYF
>TRBJ1-1|TRBD1|TRBV5-1|-
TGCGCCAGCAGCTTAAAGGGCAGGGGGCCTAGTGAAGCTTTCTTT
CASSLKGRGPSEAFF
>TRBJ2-3|TRBD1|TRBV24-1|-
TGTGCCACCAGTGATTTCCTCGGGACAGGGGATTTGGATACGCAGTATTTT
CATSDFLGTGDLDTQYF
>TRBJ2-1|TRBD2|TRBV5-1|-
TGCGCCAGCAGCTTGGCCGGGGCTAGCGGGGCTCCCTACAATGAGCAGTTCTTC
CASSLAGASGAPYNEQFF
>TRBJ2-1|TRBD2|TRBV2|-
TGTGCCAGCAGTGGATGGCTAGCGGGAAAGTGGAACAATGAGCAGTTCTTC
CASSGWLAGKWNNEQFF
>TRBJ2-1|TRBD1|TRBV5-4|-
TGTGCCAGCAGCTTTGGGTTGGGGACAGACAATGAGCAGTTCTTC
CASSFGLGTDNEQFF
>TRBJ2-7|TRBD1|TRBV2|-
TGTGCCAGCAGAGAGACAGGGACAGGGGCAAGGAACGAGCAGTACTTC
CASRETGTGARNEQYF
>TRBJ2-1|-|TRBV11-2|-
TGTGCCAGCAGCCCCCGGGTGATTAATGAGCAGTTCTTC
CASSPRVINEQFF
>TRBJ2-7|-|TRBV27|-
TGTGCCAGCAGTGAATCCCCTTTCGGGTTTATCAAGCAGTACTTC
CASSESPFGFIKQYF
>TRBJ1-2|-|TRBV19|-
TGTGCCAGTAGTTCCCAATCGGGATTATCCTATGGCTACACCTTC
CASSSQSGLSYGYTF
>TRBJ2-7|-|TRBV13|-
TGTGCCAGCAGCTTAGAGGGGATGGGCACGGACGAGCAGTACTTC
CASSLEGMGTDEQYF
>TRBJ1-4|-|TRBV6-5|-
TGTGCCAGCAGTCCTTATGAAAAACTGTTTTTT
CASSPYEKLFF
>TRBJ2-7|-|TRBV6-5|-
TGTGCCACCGGGGGTTGGAACGAGCAGTACTTC
CATGGWNEQYF
>TRBJ1-5|TRBD1|TRBV5-1|-
TGCGCCAGCAGCTTGGGGGGGACAGGGGATGGCAATCAGCCCCAGCATTTT
CASSLGGTGDGNQPQHF
>TRBJ2-7|-|TRBV6-2/TRBV6-3|-
TGTGCCAGCAGTACAGTAACCTACGAGCAGTACTTC
CASSTVTYEQYF
>TRBJ1-5|TRBD1|TRBV18|-
TGTGCCAGCTCACCCCAGGGGGGACACAATCAGCCCCAGCATTTT
CASSPQGGHNQPQHF
>TRBJ1-4|-|TRBV7-2|-
TGTGCCAGCAGCTTGGAGGGGTCGGGGGTTTGGGAAAAACTGTTTTTT
CASSLEGSGVWEKLFF
>TRBJ1-5|TRBD1|TRBV6-4|few
TGTGCCAGCAGTGTTCAAAAGGGGGCCAATCAGCCCCAGCATTTT
CASSVQKGANQPQHF
>TRBJ1-1|-|TRBV5-1|-
TGCGCCAGCAAAACGGCAGGGGTGAACACTGAAGCTTTCTTT
CASKTAGVNTEAFF
>TRBJ2-6|-|TRBV20-1|-
TGCAGTGCTAGTGTGGCCAGGGAAGGGGCCAACGTCCTGACTTTC
CSASVAREGANVLTF
>TRBJ1-1|-|TRBV7-9|-
TGTGCCAGCTGCTCCTCTACAGGGACTGAAGCTTTCTTT
CASCSSTGTEAFF
>TRBJ2-7|TRBD1|TRBV10-3|-
TGTGCCATTCGCGCAGGGGGCCTGTATGAATACGAGCAGTACTTC
CAIRAGGLYEYEQYF
>TRBJ2-2|-|TRBV9|-
TGTGCCAGCAGCGGCGGCCAAAGGGGCTCAGGCACCGGGGAGCTGTTTTTT
CASSGGQRGSGTGELFF
>TRBJ1-5|-|TRBV20-1|-
TGCAGTGCTAGTCAGGCTAGCAATCAGCCCCAGCATTTT
CSASQASNQPQHF
>TRBJ1-2|TRBD1|TRBV5-1|-
TGCGCCAGCAGCTTGGACGGACAGGGCGACTACACCTTC
CASSLDGQGDYTF
>TRBJ2-7|TRBD1|TRBV5-6|-
TGTGCCAGCAGCTTCTTAACCGGGACAGGGGTCTACGAGCAGTACTTC
CASSFLTGTGVYEQYF
>TRBJ2-7|TRBD2|TRBV28|-
TGTGCCAGCAAACCCGGGGGGGGGCCCGAGCAGTACTTC
CASKPGGGPEQYF
>TRBJ2-5|TRBD2|TRBV2|-
TGTGCCAGCAGCCCCCAAGGACTAGCACGGGAGACCCAGTACTTC
CASSPQGLARETQYF
>TRBJ1-4|-|TRBV19|-
TGTGCCAGTACCGCAGATGAAAAACTGTTTTTT
CASTADEKLFF
>TRBJ1-6|-|TRBV11-2|-
TGTGCCAGCAGCCTGGCCCAGGGTGGTTATTCACCCCTCCACTTT
CASSLAQGGYSPLHF
>TRBJ1-5|-|TRBV28|-
TGTGCCAGCAGTTTAAGCTATAGCAATCAGCCCCAGCATTTT
CASSLSYSNQPQHF
>TRBJ1-6|TRBD1|TRBV28|-
TGTGCCAGCAGTTTGTTTCCGGGACAGTCCTATAATTCACCCCTCCACTTT
CASSLFPGQSYNSPLHF
>TRBJ2-3|-|TRBV19|-
TGTGCCAGTAGTGAAATGAGCGCAGATACGCAGTATTTT
CASSEMSADTQYF
>TRBJ1-4|-|TRBV6-5|-
TGTGCCAGCAGTCCGGGGGGAAACAATGAAAAACTGTTTTTT
CASSPGGNNEKLFF